This T cell receptor beta chain was recovered during a study of beta chain features in type 1 diabetes. Germline V gene sequence: CDR1 PRHDT, CDR2 FYEKMQ (reference sequence). The CDR3 runs 16 residues. The V gene end was trimmed by 5 bases and the J gene end by 5 bases; junction bases not matched to a gene: 6. There was one heparinised blood draw per donor, averaging roughly 100 mL. This clone was detected a few times. Its specificity is not known. Expressed TCRB transcripts were sequenced, since all the RNA that had been isolated was reverse transcribed. Sequencing used immunoSEQ multiplex PCR; TCRdb keeps in-frame clones, though not all of them. The sample carries about 230,000 clones, 16% recorded once. Study observations and caveats: VDJ junctions from patients with type 1 diabetes contained fewer insertions and more deletions. Shorter TCRB CDR3s, moderately but significantly so, marked every one of the four CD4+ subsets in Type 1 diabetes patients. Because the template was cDNA, high-expressing cells might be over-represented.

The source is a man between 25 and 39 years old with type 1 diabetes. The chain couples TRBV13 to TRBJ2-2; 12 bases are a match to TRBD2. The sequencing sample was made of naive CD4+ T cells from blood. Written as DNA, the CDR3 is TGTGCCAGCAGCCCCACCGGGACTAGCGGGACCGGGGAGCTGTTTTTT. Amino acids: CASSPTGTSGTGELFF.